This entry is about one T cell receptor (beta chain). Its antigen remains unidentified. The treatment denotes: approximately 18 received Ad26.COV2.S at low or high dose, single or two shots; a few received placebo; per-sample allocation not given. Day 63 after the first injection of vaccine or placebo was the sampling time. This vaccine is an Ad26 vector that expresses the Wuhan-strain SARS-CoV-2 spike. The V gene end was trimmed by 9 bases and the J gene end by 3 bases; junction bases not matched to a gene: 11. The CDR3 is made up of 14 amino acids. The germline V gene encodes CDR1 SGHRS and CDR2 YFSETQ. The data derive from a study of Ad26.COV2.S vaccination and SARS-CoV-2 variants. General observations from the study: Placebo recipients and vaccine recipients were similar in non-spike TCR breadth.

Data came from immunoSEQ multiplex PCR; TCRdb stores just in-frame clones and leaves some out. The profile covers approximately 420,000 clones, with approximately 90% appearing a single time and 3% to 4.5% taken by the ten largest. This clonotype originated in a person between 18 and 65 years old who received the Ad26.COV2.S COVID-19 vaccine or a placebo. Here the sequenced sample was peripheral blood, taken in a trial of Ad26.COV2.S vaccine versus placebo. This chain connects TRBV5-1 to TRBJ2-5, with 7 bases lining up with TRBD1. CDR3 DNA sequence: TGCGCCACCTCCACCGGGACAGTTAAAGAGACCCAGTACTTC. It codes for CATSTGTVKETQYF.